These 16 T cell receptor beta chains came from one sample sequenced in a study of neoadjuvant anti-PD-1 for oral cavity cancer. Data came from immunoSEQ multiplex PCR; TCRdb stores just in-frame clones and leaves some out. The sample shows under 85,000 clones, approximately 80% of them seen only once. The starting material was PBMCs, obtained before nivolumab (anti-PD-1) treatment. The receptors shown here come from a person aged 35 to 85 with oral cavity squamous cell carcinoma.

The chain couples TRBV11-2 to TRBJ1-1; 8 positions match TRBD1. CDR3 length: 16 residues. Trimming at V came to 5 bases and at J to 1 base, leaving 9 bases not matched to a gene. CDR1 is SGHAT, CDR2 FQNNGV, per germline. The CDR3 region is CASSPRGQVENTEAFF. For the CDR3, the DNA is TGTGCCAGCAGCCCCCGGGGACAGGTAGAGAACACTGAAGCTTTCTTT.

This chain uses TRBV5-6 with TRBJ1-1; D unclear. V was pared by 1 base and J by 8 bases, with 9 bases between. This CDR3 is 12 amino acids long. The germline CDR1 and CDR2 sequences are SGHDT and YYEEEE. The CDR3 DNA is TGTGCCAGCAGCTTGAGGCAGTTAGAAGCTTTCTTT. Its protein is CASSLRQLEAFF.

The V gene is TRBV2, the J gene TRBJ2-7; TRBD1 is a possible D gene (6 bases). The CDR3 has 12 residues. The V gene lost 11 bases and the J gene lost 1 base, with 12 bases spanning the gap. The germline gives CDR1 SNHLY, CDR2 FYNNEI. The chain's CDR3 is CAGGRASYEQYF. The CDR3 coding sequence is TGTGCCGGGGGCAGGGCTTCCTACGAGCAGTACTTC.

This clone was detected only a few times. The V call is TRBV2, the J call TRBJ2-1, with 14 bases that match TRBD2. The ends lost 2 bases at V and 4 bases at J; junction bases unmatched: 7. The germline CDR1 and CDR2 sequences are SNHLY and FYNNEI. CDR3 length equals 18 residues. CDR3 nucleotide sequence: TGTGCCAGCAGTGAACCAGGACTAGCGGGAGGCAATTACAATGAGCAGTTCTTC. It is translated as CASSEPGLAGGNYNEQFF. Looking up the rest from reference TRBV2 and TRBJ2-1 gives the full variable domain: EPEVTQTPSHQVTQMGQEVILRCVPISNHLYFYWYRQILGQKVEFLVSFYNNEISEKSEIFDDQFSVERPDGSNFTLKIRSTKLEDSAMYFCASSEPGLAGGNYNEQFFGPGTRLTVL.

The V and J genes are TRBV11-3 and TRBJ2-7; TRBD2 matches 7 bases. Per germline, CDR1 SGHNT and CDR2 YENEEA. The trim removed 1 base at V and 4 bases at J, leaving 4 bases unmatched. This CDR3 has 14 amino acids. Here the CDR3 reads CASSLGGAGYEQYF. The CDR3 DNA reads TGTGCCAGCAGCTTAGGTGGAGCGGGGTACGAGCAGTACTTC. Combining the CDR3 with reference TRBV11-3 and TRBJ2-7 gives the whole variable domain EAGVVQSPRYKIIEKKQPVAFWCNPISGHNTLYWYLQNLGQGPELLIRYENEEAVDDSQLPKDRFSAERLKGVDSTLKIQPAELGDSAVYLCASSLGGAGYEQYFGPGTRLTVT.

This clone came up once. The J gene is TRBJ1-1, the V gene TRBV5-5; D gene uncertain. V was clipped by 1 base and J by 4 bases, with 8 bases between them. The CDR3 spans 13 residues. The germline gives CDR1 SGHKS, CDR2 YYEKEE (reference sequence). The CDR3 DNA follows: TGTGCCAGCAGCTTGAACTTCTTCACTGAAGCTTTCTTT. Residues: CASSLNFFTEAFF. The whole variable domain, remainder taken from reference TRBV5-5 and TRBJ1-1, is DAGVTQSPTHLIKTRGQQVTLRCSPISGHKSVSWYQQVLGQGPQFIFQYYEKEERGRGNFPDRFSARQFPNYSSELNVNALLLGDSALYLCASSLNFFTEAFFGQGTRLTVV.

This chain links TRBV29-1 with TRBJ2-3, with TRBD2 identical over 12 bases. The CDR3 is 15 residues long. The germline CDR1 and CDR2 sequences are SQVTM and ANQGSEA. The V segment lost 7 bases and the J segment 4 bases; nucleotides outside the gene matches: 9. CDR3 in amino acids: CSAARLAGEPDTQYF. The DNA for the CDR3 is TGCAGCGCCGCCCGACTAGCGGGAGAGCCAGATACGCAGTATTTT.

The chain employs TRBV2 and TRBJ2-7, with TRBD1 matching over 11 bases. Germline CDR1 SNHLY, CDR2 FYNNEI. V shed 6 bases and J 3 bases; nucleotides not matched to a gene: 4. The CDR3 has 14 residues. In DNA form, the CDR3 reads TGTGCCAGCAGCGAGGACAGGGGGCTCTACGAGCAGTACTTC. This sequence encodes CASSEDRGLYEQYF. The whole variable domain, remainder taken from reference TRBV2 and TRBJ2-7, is EPEVTQTPSHQVTQMGQEVILRCVPISNHLYFYWYRQILGQKVEFLVSFYNNEISEKSEIFDDQFSVERPDGSNFTLKIRSTKLEDSAMYFCASSEDRGLYEQYFGPGTRLTVT.

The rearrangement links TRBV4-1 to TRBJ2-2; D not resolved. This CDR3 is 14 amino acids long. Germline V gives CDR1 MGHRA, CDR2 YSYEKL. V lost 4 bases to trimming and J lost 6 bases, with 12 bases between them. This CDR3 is CASSLRPEAGELFF. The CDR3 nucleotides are TGCGCCAGCAGCCTCCGACCTGAAGCCGGGGAGCTGTTTTTT.

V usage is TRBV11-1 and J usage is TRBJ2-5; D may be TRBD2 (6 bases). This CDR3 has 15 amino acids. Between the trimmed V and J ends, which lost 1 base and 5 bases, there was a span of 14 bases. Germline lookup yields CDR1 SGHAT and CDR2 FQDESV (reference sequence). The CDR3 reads CASSLGGGADETQYF. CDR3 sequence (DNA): TGTGCCAGCAGCTTAGGCGGAGGGGCGGATGAGACCCAGTACTTC.

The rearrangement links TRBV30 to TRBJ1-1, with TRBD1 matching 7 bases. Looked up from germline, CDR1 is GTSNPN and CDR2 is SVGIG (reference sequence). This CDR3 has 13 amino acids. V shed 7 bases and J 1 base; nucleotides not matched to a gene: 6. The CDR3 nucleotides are TGTGCCTCTCCGGGACAGCCGAACACTGAAGCTTTCTTT. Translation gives CASPGQPNTEAFF.

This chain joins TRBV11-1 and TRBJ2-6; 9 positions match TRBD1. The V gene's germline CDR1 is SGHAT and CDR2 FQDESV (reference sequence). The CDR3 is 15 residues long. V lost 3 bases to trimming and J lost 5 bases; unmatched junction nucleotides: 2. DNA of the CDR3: TGTGCCAGCAGCTTGGGACAGGGCTGGGCCAACGTCCTGACTTTC. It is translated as CASSLGQGWANVLTF.

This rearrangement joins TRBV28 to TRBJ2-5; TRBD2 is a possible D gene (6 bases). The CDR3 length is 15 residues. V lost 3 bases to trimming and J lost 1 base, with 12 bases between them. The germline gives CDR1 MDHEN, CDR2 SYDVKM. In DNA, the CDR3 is TGTGCCAGCAGTTTTTTCAGCGGGTCCCAAGAGACCCAGTACTTC. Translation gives CASSFFSGSQETQYF.

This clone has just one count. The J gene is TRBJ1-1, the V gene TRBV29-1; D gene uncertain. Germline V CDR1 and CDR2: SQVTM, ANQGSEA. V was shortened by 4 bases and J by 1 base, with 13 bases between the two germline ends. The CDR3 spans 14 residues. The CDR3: CSVVYSQSNTEAFF. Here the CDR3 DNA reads TGCAGCGTTGTATATAGTCAGTCGAACACTGAAGCTTTCTTT.

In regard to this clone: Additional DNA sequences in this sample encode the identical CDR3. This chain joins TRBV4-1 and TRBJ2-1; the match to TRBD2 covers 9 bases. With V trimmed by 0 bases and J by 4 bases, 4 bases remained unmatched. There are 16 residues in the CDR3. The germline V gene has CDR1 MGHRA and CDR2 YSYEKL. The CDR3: CASSQDRLAGYNEQFF. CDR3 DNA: TGCGCCAGCAGCCAAGACAGGCTAGCGGGGTACAATGAGCAGTTCTTC.

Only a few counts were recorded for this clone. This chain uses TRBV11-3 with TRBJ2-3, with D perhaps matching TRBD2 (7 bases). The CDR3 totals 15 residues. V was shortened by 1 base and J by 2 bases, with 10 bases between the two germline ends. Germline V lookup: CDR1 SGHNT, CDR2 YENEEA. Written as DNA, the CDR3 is TGTGCCAGCAGCTTAGGAGGGGGGGACACAGATACGCAGTATTTT. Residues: CASSLGGGDTDTQYF.